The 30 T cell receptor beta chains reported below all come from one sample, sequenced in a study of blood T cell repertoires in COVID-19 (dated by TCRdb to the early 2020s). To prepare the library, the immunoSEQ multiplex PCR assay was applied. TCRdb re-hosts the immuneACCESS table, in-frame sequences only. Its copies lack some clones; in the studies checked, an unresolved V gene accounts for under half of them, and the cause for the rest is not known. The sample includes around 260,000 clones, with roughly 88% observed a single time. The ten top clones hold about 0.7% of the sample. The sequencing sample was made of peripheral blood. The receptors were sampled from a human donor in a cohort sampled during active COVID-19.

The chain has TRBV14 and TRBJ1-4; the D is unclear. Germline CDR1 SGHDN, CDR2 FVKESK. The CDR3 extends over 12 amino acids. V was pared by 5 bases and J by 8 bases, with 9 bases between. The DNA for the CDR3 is TGTGCCAGCAGCAACAGACGGGAAAAACTGTTTTTT. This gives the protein CASSNRREKLFF.

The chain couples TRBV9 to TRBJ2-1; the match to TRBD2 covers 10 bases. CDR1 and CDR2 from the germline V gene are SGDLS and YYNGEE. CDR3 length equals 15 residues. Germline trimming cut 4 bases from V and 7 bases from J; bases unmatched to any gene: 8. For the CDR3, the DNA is TGTGCCAGCAGCCCTCTAGCGGGAGTAGAGAATGAGCAGTTCTTC. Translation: CASSPLAGVENEQFF.

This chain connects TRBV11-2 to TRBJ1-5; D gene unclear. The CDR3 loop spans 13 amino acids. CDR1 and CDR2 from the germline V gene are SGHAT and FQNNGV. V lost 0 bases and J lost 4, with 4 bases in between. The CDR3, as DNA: TGTGCCAGCAGCTTAGAAGCAAATCAGCCCCAGCATTTT. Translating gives CASSLEANQPQHF.

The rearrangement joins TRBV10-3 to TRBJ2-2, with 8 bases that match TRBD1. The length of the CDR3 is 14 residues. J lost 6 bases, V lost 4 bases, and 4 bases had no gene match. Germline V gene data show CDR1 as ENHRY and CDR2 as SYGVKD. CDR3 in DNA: TGTGCCATCAGTGGACAGGGGTATGCCGGGGAGCTGTTTTTT. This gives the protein CAISGQGYAGELFF.

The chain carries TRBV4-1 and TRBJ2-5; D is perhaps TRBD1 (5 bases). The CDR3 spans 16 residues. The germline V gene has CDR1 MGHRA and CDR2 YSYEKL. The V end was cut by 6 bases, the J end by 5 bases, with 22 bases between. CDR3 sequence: CASRSVSGKPTETQYF. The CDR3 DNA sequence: TGCGCCAGCAGATCGGTATCAGGGAAGCCTACGGAGACCCAGTACTTC.

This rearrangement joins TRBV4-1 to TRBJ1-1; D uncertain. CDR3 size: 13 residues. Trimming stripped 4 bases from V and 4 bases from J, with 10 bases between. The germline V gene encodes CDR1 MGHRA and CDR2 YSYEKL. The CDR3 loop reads CASSLLRGTEAFF. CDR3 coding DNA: TGCGCCAGCAGCCTTCTCCGGGGCACTGAAGCTTTCTTT.

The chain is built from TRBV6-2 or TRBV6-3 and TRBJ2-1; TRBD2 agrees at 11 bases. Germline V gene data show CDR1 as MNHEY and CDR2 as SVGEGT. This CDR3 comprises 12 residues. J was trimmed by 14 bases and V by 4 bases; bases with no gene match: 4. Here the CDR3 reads CASSLYSGGEFF. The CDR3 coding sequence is TGTGCCAGCAGTTTATATAGCGGGGGGGAGTTCTTC.

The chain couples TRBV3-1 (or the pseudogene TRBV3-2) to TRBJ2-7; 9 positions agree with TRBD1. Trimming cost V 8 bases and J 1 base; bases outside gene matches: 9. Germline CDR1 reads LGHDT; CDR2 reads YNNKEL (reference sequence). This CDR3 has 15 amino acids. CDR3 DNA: TGTGCCAGCGCCCCATCCGGGACAGGGTCCTACGAGCAGTACTTC. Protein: CASAPSGTGSYEQYF.

The CDR3 sequence is CASSLGAFATNEKLFF. The CDR3 region has the DNA TGTGCCAGCAGCCTAGGGGCGTTTGCAACTAATGAAAAACTGTTTTTT. This chain uses TRBV5-4 with TRBJ1-4; D is possibly TRBD1 (5 bases). This CDR3 has 16 residues. The V gene lost 4 bases and the J gene lost 0 bases, with 13 bases spanning the gap. Germline assignment: CDR1 SGHNT and CDR2 YYREEE (reference sequence).

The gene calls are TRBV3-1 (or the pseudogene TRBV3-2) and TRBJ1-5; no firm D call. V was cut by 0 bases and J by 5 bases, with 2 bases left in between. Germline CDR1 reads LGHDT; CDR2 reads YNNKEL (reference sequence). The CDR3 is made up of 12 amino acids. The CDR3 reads CASSQDDQPQHF. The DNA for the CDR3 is TGTGCCAGCAGCCAAGACGATCAGCCCCAGCATTTT.

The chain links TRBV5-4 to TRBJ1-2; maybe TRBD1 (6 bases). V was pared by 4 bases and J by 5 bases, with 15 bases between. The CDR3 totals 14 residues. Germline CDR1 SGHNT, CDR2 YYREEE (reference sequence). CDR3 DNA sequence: TGTGCCAGCAGCCTCCAGGGGCCTATTTATGGCTACACCTTC. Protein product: CASSLQGPIYGYTF.

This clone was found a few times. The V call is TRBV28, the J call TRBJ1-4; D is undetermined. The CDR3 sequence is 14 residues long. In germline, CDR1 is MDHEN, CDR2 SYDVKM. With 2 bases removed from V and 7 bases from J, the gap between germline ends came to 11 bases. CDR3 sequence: CASSLTAWSEKLFF. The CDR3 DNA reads TGTGCCAGCAGTTTAACCGCGTGGAGTGAAAAACTGTTTTTT.

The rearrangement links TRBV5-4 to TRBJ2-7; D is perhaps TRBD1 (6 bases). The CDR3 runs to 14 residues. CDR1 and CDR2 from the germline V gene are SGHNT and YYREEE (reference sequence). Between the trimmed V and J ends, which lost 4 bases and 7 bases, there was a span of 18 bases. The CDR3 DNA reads TGTGCCAGCAGCGTTAACAGGGAGCTCAGAGAGCAGTACTTC. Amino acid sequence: CASSVNRELREQYF.

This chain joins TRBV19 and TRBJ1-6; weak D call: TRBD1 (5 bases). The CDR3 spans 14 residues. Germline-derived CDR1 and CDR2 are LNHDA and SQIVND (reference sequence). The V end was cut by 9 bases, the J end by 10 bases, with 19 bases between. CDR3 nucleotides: TGTGCCAGCGGGGGGTCCGGCGGGAGATCACCCCTCCACTTT. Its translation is CASGGSGGRSPLHF. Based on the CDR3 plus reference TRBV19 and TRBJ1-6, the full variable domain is DGGITQSPKYLFRKEGQNVTLSCEQNLNHDAMYWYRQDPGQGLRLIYYSQIVNDFQKGDIAEGYSVSREKKESFPLTVTSAQKNPTAFYLCASGGSGGRSPLHFGNGTRLTVT.

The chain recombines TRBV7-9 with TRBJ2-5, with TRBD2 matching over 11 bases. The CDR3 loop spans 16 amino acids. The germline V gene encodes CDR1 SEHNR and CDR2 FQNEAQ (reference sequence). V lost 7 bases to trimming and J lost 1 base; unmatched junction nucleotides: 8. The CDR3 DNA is TGTGCCAGCACCCCGGGGACTAGCGGCCTCCAAGAGACCCAGTACTTC. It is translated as CASTPGTSGLQETQYF.

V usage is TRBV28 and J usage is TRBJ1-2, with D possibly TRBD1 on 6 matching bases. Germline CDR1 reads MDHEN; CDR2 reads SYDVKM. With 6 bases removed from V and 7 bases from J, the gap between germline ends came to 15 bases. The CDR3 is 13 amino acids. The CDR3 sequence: CASSLPGQRGYTF. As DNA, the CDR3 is TGTGCCAGCAGCCTACCGGGACAACGTGGCTACACCTTC.

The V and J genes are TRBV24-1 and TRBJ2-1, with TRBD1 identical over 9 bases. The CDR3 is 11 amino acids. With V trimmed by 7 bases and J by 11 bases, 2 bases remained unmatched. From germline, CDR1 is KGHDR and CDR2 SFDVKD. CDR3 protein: CATRGQGQQFF. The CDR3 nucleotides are TGTGCCACCAGGGGACAGGGCCAGCAGTTCTTC.

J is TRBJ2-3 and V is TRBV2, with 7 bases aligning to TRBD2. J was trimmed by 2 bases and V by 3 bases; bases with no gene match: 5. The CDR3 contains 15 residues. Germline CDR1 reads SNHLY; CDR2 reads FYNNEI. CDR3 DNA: TGTGCCAGCAGTGATCCGGCGGGAGACACAGATACGCAGTATTTT. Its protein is CASSDPAGDTDTQYF.

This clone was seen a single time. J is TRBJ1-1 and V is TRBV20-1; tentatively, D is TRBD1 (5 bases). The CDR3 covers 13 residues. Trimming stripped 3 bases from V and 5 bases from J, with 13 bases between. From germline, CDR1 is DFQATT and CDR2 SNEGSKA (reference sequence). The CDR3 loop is CSASWQGLTEAFF. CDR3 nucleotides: TGCAGTGCTAGTTGGCAGGGCTTAACTGAAGCTTTCTTT.

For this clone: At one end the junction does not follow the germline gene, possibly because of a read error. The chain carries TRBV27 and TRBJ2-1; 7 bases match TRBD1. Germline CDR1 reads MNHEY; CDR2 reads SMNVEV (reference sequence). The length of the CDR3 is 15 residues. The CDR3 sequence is CASSPPRDSYHEQFF. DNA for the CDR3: TGTGCCAGCAGTCCTCCCCGGGACAGCTACCATGAGCAGTTCTTC.

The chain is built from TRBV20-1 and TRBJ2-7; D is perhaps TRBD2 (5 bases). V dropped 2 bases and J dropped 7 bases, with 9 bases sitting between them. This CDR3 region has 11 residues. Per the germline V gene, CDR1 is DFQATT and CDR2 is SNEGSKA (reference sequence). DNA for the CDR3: TGCAGTGCTAGATATGGGAGTGAGCAGTACTTC. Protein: CSARYGSEQYF.

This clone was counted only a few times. The chain's CDR3 is CASSHNTGMNTEAFF. CDR3 DNA: TGCGCCAGCAGCCACAATACAGGGATGAACACTGAAGCTTTCTTT. This chain links TRBV4-1 with TRBJ1-1; possibly TRBD1 for D (6 bases). Trimming cost V 3 bases and J 0 bases, with 11 bases left between them. CDR1 and CDR2 (germline): MGHRA, YSYEKL. The CDR3 length is 15 residues.

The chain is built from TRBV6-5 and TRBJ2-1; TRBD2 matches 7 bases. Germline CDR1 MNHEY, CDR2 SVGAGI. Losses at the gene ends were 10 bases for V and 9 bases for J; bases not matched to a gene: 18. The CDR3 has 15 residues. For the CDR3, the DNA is TGTGCCACCTTTAAAACCGGGACTATGGAAGGTGAGCAGTTCTTC. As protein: CATFKTGTMEGEQFF.

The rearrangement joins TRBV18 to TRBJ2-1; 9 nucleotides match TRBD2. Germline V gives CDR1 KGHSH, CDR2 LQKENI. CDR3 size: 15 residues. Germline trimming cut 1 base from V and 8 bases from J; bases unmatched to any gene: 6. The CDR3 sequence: CASSPQGLALYEQFF. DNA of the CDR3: TGTGCCAGCTCACCACAAGGACTAGCGTTGTATGAGCAGTTCTTC.

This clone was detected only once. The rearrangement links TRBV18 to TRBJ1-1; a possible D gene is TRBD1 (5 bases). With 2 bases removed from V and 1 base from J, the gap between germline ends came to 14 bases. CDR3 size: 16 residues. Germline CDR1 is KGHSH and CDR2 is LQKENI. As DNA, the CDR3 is TGTGCCAGCTCACCAGAGGACAAAGATTGGAACACTGAAGCTTTCTTT. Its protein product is CASSPEDKDWNTEAFF.

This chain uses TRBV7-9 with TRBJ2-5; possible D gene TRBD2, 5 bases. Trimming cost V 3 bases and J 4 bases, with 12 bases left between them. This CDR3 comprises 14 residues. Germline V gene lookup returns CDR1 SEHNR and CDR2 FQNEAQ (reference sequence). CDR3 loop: CASSLVLAGETQYF. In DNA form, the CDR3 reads TGTGCCAGCAGCTTGGTCCTGGCGGGAGAGACCCAGTACTTC.

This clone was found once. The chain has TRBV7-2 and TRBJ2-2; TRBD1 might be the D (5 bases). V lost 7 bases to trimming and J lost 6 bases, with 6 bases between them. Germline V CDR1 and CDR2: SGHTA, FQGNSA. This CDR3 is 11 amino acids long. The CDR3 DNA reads TGTGCCAGCAAGGGGTCCGGGGAGCTGTTTTTT. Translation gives CASKGSGELFF.

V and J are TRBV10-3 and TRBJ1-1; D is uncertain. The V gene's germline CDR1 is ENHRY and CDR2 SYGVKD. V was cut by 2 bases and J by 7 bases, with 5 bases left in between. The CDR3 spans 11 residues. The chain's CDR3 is CAISEASEAFF. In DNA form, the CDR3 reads TGTGCCATCAGTGAGGCCAGTGAAGCTTTCTTT.

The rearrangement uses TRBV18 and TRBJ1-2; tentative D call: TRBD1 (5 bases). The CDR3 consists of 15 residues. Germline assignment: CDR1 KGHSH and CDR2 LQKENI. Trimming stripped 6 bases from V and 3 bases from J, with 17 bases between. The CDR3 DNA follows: TGTGCCAGCTCGCCCTCCGGGCAGGGCCACTATGGCTACACCTTC. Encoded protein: CASSPSGQGHYGYTF. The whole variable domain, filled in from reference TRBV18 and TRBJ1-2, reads NAGVMQNPRHLVRRRGQEARLRCSPMKGHSHVYWYRQLPEEGLKFMVYLQKENIIDESGMPKERFSAEFPKEGPSILRIQQVVRGDSAAYFCASSPSGQGHYGYTFGSGTRLTVV.

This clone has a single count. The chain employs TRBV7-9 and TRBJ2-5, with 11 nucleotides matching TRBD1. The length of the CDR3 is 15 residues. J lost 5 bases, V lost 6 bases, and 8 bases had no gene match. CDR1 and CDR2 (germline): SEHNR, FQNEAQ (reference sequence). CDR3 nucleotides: TGTGCCAGCAGTCAACCCGGGACAGGGGGGGAGACCCAGTACTTC. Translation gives CASSQPGTGGETQYF.